The rows below give T cell receptor beta chains drawn from one sample of a study of metastatic and nonmetastatic thyroid tumors. TCRdb re-called clones via MiXCR from the PCR reads. The sample yields 25,000 to 30,000 clones, about 17% seen once. The specimen was blood. Every receptor here comes from a female donor with papillary thyroid cancer or a benign thyroid nodule (not recorded which). Some clones in this sample may be carry-over from other donors' samples. CDR3s include the opening cysteine and the closing phenylalanine or tryptophan. The order of the fields is clone size, V gene, CDR3 length, J gene, D gene, CDR3 DNA, CDR3 protein. The D gene is left open where the match is weak. Only part of the rows carry a size: once, few, many, or a class if the clone is expanded.

.	TRBV7-8	13	TRBJ1-6	.	TGTGCCAGCAGCTTCCAGGGCAATTCACCCCTCCACTTT	CASSFQGNSPLHF
.	TRBV11-1	14	TRBJ2-2	.	TGTGCCAGCAGCCAGGGACAACACACCGGGGAGCTGTTTTTT	CASSQGQHTGELFF
once	TRBV30	15	TRBJ1-5	.	TGTGCCTGGAGTAAAAAAGGGACGGTGAATCAGCCCCAGCATTTT	CAWSKKGTVNQPQHF
few	TRBV7-9	14	TRBJ1-6	.	TGTGCCAGCAGCATACCGGGCCTTGATTCACCCCTCCACTTT	CASSIPGLDSPLHF
many	TRBV7-6	12	TRBJ1-2	.	TGTGCCAGCAGCCCGGGGCACGATGGCTACACCTTC	CASSPGHDGYTF
many	TRBV5-1	13	TRBJ2-2	.	TGCGCCAGGGAGACGGGTTCCACCGGGGAGCTGTTTTTT	CARETGSTGELFF
.	TRBV5-4	16	TRBJ2-1	.	TGTGCCAGCATCTTGGCGGTGGTGAGCTCCTACAATGAGCAGTTCTTC	CASILAVVSSYNEQFF
.	TRBV20-1	13	TRBJ2-7	TRBD2	TGCAGTGCTGGGACTAGCAGCCAACTCGGGCAGTACTTC	CSAGTSSQLGQYF
many	TRBV29-1	14	TRBJ1-1	.	TGCAGCGGCGAAAGTCCCAGGGGGAACACTGAAGCTTTCTTT	CSGESPRGNTEAFF
many	TRBV20-1	14	TRBJ2-3	.	TGCAGTGCTAGTTGGGCAGGTTCCACAGATACGCAGTATTTT	CSASWAGSTDTQYF
.	TRBV9	14	TRBJ2-3	.	TGTGCCAGCAGCGCAGGGGTGGGGACAGATACGCAGTATTTT	CASSAGVGTDTQYF
many	TRBV5-6	13	TRBJ1-2	.	TGTGCCAGCAGCCCCTCGTGGGGGAACGGCTACACCTTC	CASSPSWGNGYTF
many	TRBV5-6	15	TRBJ2-3	TRBD2	TGTGCCAGCAGCCGGACTAGCGGGGGGGCTGATACGCAGTATTTT	CASSRTSGGADTQYF
many	TRBV29-1	15	TRBJ2-2	TRBD1	TGCAGCGTCGTTCCAGGGGGCAGTAACACCGGGGAGCTGTTTTTT	CSVVPGGSNTGELFF
few	TRBV19	14	TRBJ1-5	.	TGTGCCAGTAGTGAGACACCGGGGAATCAGCCCCAGCATTTT	CASSETPGNQPQHF
.	TRBV19	16	TRBJ1-1	TRBD1	TGTGCCAGTAGTGTGCTGGGACAGGGGGGAAGCACTGAAGCTTTCTTT	CASSVLGQGGSTEAFF
.	TRBV5-3	14	TRBJ1-5	TRBD1	TGTGCCAGAAGAGTACAGGGGGGCAATCAGCCCCAGCATTTT	CARRVQGGNQPQHF
few	TRBV7-8	12	TRBJ1-2	.	TGTGCCAGCAGCTCTACAGGGTTTGGCTACACCTTC	CASSSTGFGYTF
.	TRBV19	15	TRBJ1-4	.	TGTGCCAGTAGTAAACACAGGATTACTAATGAAAAACTGTTTTTT	CASSKHRITNEKLFF
medium-sized	TRBV28	15	TRBJ1-3	.	TGTGCCAGCAATCCAGGGGCAGGCTCTGGAAACACCATATATTTT	CASNPGAGSGNTIYF
.	TRBV24-1	14	TRBJ2-2	TRBD2	TGTGCCACCAGAAGCGGGGGGGACACCGGGGAGCTGTTTTTT	CATRSGGDTGELFF
.	TRBV6-1	12	TRBJ1-2	.	TGTGCCATCAACCCGGCAGGGTACTGCTACACCTTC	CAINPAGYCYTF
.	TRBV5-1	15	TRBJ2-1	.	TGCGCCAGCAGCCTTACTAGCATCGGGGACAATGAGCAGTTCTTC	CASSLTSIGDNEQFF
.	TRBV27	15	TRBJ2-2	TRBD2	TGTGCCAGCAGCCGAGGACTAGCGACCACCGGGGAGCTGTTTTTT	CASSRGLATTGELFF
many	TRBV5-5	17	TRBJ1-6	.	TGTGCCAGCAGCTTGTCGGCGGCCAGGGTTATTAATTCACCCCTCCACTTT	CASSLSAARVINSPLHF
many	TRBV18	13	TRBJ1-5	TRBD1	TGTGCCAGCTCACCTGACAGGGATCAGCCCCAGCATTTT	CASSPDRDQPQHF
.	TRBV7-2	15	TRBJ1-1	.	TGTGCCAGCAGCCCAAAAGGCGCTGTAAACACTGAAGCTTTCTTT	CASSPKGAVNTEAFF
few	TRBV9	15	TRBJ1-6	TRBD1	TGTGCCAGCAGCCCCCGGACAGGGGGAATTTCACCCCTCCACTTT	CASSPRTGGISPLHF
medium-sized	TRBV27	16	TRBJ2-7	TRBD2	TGTGCCAGCAGTTTTAACGCACTAGCGGGAGGGTACGAGCAGTACTTC	CASSFNALAGGYEQYF
once	TRBV20-1	13	TRBJ1-1	.	TGCAGTGCCCGGCGGGGTTTTGACACTGAAGCTTTCTTT	CSARRGFDTEAFF
few	TRBV28	16	TRBJ2-1	TRBD1	TGTGCCAGCAGCTTATTAGGACAGGGCATCAAGAATGAGCAGTTCTTC	CASSLLGQGIKNEQFF
many	TRBV20-1	16	TRBJ1-5	.	TGCAGTGCTAGAGATCACGGGGAGTATAGCAATCAGCCCCAGCATTTT	CSARDHGEYSNQPQHF
many	TRBV5-1	14	TRBJ1-1	.	TGCGCCAGCATGGAACAAAGCATGAACACTGAAGCTTTCTTT	CASMEQSMNTEAFF
.	TRBV27	17	TRBJ1-6	.	TGTGCCAGCAGCCGTAGGGGGGGCAGCTCCTATAATTCACCCCTCCACTTT	CASSRRGGSSYNSPLHF
.	TRBV20-1	14	TRBJ1-5	.	TGTAGTGCAAACCCTCGGGCAGGGATAAGAGCCCAGCATTTT	CSANPRAGIRAQHF
medium-sized	TRBV6-1	16	TRBJ2-7	.	TGTGCCAGCAGAGATTACGGATCTCGCTTTCCCGACGAGCAGTACTTC	CASRDYGSRFPDEQYF
few	TRBV2	16	TRBJ2-5	TRBD2	TGTGCCAGCAGTGAAGCTGGGCGGGGGGGCCGTGAGACCCAGTACTTC	CASSEAGRGGRETQYF
.	TRBV5-1	12	TRBJ1-1	.	TGCGCCAGCCGTACAGCGAACACTGAAGCTTTCTTT	CASRTANTEAFF
few	TRBV6-1	15	TRBJ2-7	TRBD2	TGTGCCAGTCAGGCGGCGCGGGGGGGTACCTACGAGCAGTACTTC	CASQAARGGTYEQYF
.	TRBV28	14	TRBJ2-1	.	TGTGCCAGCAGTTTACGTACTACCTTGGGGGTCCAGTTCTTC	CASSLRTTLGVQFF
many	TRBV5-1	14	TRBJ1-2	.	TGCGCCAGCAGCCGATCCGGGAGCAACTATGGCTACACCTTC	CASSRSGSNYGYTF
.	TRBV19	17	TRBJ2-7	TRBD2	TGTGCCAGTAGTAGTTCGGCGCGGGGGGCCTCCTCCTACGAGCAGTACTTC	CASSSSARGASSYEQYF
medium-sized	TRBV10-3	14	TRBJ2-7	TRBD1	TGTGCCATCAGGCCCCAGGGGGCGCCCCACGAGCAGTACTTC	CAIRPQGAPHEQYF
many	TRBV20-1	12	TRBJ1-3	.	TGCAGTGTCTCTGGGGCTGGAAACACCATATATTTT	CSVSGAGNTIYF
.	TRBV5-6	14	TRBJ2-5	TRBD2	TGTGCCAGCAGCTACCCGCGGGGGGGGGAGACCCAGTACTTC	CASSYPRGGETQYF
medium-sized	TRBV6-2/TRBV6-3	14	TRBJ1-5	TRBD1	TGTGCCAGCAGTCAGGGGGCTTGGACTCAGCCCCAGCATTTT	CASSQGAWTQPQHF
few	TRBV6-6	15	TRBJ2-7	.	TGTGCCAGCAGTTACTCGACCGGGAAGTTCTACGAGCAGTACTTC	CASSYSTGKFYEQYF
few	TRBV19	15	TRBJ1-5	TRBD1	TGTGCCAGTAGAGGCCGGACAGGGAACGATCAGCCCCAGCATTTT	CASRGRTGNDQPQHF
.	TRBV7-2	15	TRBJ1-5	.	TGTGCCAGCAGCTTAGCGGGGGGAGGGAATCAGCCCCAGCATTTT	CASSLAGGGNQPQHF
few	TRBV11-2	18	TRBJ2-5	TRBD2	TGTGCCAGCAGTCTAACCATTTGGACTAGCGGAGGGGGGGAGACCCAGTACTTC	CASSLTIWTSGGGETQYF
medium-sized	TRBV6-1	16	TRBJ2-7	TRBD1	TGTGCCAGCAGCTACGGCCGGGACAGGGGCACCTACGAGCAGTACTTC	CASSYGRDRGTYEQYF
few	TRBV24-1	15	TRBJ1-5	.	TGTGCCCCCCGACGCCGCGTCTATAGCAATCAGCCCCAGCATTTT	CAPRRRVYSNQPQHF
many	TRBV29-1	13	TRBJ2-2	TRBD1	TGCAGCGTTGAGAAACAGGGGAACGGGGAGCTGTTTTTT	CSVEKQGNGELFF
many	TRBV3-1	18	TRBJ1-2	.	TGTGCCAGCAGCCAAGGAAATTTGCAGGGACCCGTATCCCGGAGCTACACCTTC	CASSQGNLQGPVSRSYTF
.	TRBV7-6	17	TRBJ2-5	.	TGTGCCAGCAGTGCTCGCCCGGGGATCGGTGGCCAAGAGGCCCAGTACTTC	CASSARPGIGGQEAQYF